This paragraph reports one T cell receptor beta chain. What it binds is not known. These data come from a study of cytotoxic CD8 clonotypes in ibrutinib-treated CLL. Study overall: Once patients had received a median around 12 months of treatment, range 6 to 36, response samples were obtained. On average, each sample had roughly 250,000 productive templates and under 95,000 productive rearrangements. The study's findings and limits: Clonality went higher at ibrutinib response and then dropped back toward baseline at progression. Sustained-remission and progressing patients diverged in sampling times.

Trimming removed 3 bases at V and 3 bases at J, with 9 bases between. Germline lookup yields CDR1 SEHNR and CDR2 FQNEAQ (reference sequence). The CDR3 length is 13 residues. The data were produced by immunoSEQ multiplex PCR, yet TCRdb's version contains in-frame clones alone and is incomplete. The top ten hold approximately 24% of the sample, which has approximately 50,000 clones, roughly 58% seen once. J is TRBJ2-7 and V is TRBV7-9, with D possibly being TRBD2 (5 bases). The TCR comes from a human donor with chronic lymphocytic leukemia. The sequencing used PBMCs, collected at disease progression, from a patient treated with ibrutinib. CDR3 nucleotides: TGTGCCAGCAGCTTCCTGGGGAGCTACGAGCAGTACTTC. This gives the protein CASSFLGSYEQYF.